This TCR beta chain was retrieved from a study of T cells in Graves' hyperthyroidism and ophthalmopathy. The CDR3 regions of TCR beta were amplified from RNA transcripts. Researchers ran a first-round RT-PCR on the TCR CDR3 using the HTBI primer set. Each CDR3 protein is one row after TCRdb ran MiXCR on the multiplex PCR reads. Of roughly 380,000 distinct CDR3 sequences detected, over 15% appear once; the ten largest clones hold 3% to 4%. Trimming pared 3 bases from V and 4 bases from J, leaving 9 bases between. Germline CDR1 reads SGHTA; CDR2 reads FQGNSA. This CDR3 contains 13 residues. This clonotype was seen ten or more times.

The V and J genes are TRBV7-2 and TRBJ1-1; D uncertain. This receptor was obtained from a woman aged 18-30 years with Graves' hyperthyroidism. Source material: blood. The CDR3 sequence is CASSFGRGTEAFF. The CDR3 nucleotides are TGTGCCAGCAGCTTCGGCCGCGGCACTGAAGCTTTCTTT.